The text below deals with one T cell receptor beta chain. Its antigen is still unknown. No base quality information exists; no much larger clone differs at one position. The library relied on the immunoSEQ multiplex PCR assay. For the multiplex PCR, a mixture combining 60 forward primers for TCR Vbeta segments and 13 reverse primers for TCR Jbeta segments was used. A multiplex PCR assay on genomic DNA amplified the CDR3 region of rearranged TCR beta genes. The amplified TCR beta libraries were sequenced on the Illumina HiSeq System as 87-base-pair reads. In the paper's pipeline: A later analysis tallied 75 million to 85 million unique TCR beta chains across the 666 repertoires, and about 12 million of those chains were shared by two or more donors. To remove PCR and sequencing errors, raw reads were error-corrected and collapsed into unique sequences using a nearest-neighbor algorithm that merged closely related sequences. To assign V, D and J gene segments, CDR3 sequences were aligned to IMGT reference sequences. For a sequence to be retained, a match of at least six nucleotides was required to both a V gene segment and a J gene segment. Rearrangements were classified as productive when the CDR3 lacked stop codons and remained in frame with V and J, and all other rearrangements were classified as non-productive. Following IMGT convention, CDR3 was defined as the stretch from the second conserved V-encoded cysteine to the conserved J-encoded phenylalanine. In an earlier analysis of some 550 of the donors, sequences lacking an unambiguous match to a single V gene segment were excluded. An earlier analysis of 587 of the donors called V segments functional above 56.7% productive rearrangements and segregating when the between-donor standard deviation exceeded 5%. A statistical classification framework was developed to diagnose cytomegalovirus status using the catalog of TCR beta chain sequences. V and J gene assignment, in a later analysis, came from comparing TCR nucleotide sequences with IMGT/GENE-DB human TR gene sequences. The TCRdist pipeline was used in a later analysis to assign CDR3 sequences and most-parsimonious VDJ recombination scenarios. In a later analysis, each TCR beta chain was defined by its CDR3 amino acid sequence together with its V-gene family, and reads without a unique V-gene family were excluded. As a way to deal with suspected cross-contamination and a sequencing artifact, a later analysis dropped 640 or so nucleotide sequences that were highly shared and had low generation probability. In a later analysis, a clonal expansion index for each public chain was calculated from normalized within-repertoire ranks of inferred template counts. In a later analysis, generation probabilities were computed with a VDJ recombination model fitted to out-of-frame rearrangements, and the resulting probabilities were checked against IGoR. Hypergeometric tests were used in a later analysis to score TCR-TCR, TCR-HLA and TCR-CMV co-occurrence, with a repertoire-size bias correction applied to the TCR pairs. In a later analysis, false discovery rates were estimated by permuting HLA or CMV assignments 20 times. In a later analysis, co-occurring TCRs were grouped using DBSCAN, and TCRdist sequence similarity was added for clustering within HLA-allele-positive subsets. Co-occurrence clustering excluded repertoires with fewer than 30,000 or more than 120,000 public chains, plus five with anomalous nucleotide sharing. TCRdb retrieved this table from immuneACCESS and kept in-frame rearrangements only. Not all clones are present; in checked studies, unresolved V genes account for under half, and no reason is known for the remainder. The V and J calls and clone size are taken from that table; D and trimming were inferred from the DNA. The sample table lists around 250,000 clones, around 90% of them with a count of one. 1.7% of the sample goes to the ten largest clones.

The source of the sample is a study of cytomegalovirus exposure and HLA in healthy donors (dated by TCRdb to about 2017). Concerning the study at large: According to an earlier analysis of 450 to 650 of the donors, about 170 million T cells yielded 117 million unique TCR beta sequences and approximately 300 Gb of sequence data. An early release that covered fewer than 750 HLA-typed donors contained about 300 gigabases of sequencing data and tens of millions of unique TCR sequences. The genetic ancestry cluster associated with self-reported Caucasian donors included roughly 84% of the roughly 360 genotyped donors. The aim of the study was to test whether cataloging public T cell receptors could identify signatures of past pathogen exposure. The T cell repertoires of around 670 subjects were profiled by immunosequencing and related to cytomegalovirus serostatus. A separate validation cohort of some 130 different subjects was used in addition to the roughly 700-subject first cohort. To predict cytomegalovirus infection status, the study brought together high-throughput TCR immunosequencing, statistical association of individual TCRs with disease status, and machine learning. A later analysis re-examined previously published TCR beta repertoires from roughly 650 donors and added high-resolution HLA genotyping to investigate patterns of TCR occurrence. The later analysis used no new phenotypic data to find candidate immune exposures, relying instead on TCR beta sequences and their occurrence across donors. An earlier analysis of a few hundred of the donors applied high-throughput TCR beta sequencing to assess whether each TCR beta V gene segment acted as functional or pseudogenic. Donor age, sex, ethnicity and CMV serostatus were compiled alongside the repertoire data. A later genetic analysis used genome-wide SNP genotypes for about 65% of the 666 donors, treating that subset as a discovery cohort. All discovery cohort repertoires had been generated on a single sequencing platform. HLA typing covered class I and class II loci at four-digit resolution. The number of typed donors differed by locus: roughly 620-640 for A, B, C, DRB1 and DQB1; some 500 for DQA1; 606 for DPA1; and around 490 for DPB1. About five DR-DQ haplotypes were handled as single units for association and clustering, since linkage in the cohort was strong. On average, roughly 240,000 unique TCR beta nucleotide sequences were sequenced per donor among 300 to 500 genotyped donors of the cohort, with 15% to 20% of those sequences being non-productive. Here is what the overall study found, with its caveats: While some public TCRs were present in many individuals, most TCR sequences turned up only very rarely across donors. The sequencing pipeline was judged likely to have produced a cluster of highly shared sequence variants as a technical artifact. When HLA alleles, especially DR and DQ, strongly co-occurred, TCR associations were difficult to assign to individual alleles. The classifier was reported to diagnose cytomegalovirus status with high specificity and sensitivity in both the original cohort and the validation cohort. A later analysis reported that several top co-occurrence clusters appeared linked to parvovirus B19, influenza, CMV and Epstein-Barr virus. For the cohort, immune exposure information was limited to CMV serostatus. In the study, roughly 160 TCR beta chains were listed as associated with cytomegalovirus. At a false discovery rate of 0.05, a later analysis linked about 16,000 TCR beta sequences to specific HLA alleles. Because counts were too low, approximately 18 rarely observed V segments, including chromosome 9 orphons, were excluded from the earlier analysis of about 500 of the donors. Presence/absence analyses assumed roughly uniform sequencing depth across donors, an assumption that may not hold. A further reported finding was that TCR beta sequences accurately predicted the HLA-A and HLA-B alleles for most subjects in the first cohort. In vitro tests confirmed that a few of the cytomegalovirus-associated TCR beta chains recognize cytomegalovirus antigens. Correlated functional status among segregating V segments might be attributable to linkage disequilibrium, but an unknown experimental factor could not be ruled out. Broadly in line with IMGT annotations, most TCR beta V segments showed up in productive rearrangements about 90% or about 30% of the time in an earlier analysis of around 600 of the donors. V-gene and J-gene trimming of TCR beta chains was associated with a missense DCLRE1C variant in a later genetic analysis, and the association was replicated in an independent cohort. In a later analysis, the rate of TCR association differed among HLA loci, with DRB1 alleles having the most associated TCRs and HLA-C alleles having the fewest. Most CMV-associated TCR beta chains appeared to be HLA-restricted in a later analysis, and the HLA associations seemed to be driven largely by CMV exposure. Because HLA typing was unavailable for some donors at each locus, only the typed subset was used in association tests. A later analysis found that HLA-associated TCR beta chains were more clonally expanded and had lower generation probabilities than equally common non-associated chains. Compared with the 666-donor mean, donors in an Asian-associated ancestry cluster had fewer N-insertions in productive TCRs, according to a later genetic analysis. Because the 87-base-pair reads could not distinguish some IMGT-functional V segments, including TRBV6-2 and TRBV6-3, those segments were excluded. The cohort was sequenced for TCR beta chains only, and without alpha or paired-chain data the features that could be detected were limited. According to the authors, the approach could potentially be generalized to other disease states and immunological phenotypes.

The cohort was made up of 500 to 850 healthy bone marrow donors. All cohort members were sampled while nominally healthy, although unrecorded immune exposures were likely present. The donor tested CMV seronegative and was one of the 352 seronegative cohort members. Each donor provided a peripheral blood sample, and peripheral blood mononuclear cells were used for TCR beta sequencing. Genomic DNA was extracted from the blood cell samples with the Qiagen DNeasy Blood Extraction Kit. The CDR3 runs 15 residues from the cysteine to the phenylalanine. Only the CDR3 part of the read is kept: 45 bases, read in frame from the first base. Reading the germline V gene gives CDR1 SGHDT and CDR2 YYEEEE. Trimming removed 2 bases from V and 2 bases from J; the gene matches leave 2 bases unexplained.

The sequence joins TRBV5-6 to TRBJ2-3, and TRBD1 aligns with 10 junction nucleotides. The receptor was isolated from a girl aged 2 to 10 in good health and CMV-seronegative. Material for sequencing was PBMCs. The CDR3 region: CASSFGTGATDTQYF. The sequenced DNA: TGTGCCAGCAGCTTTGGGACAGGGGCCACAGATACGCAGTATTTT. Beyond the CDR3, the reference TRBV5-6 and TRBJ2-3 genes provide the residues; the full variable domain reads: DAGVTQSPTHLIKTRGQQVTLRCSPKSGHDTVSWYQQALGQGPQFIFQYYEEEERQRGNFPDRFSGHQFPNYSSELNVNALLLGDSALYLCASSFGTGATDTQYFGPGTRLTVL.